One and the same sample provided the 14 T cell receptor beta chains below, sequenced in a study of early T cells in non-severe SARS-CoV-2 infection. TCRdb independently ran MiXCR on the 5' RACE reads; one entry per CDR3 protein. The table has under 40,000 distinct CDR3 sequences, about 6.2% seen once. The sequencing sample was made of whole blood. The receptors stem from an adult who was a healthcare worker with PCR-confirmed SARS-CoV-2 infection or an uninfected control (not recorded which).

The chain uses TRBV6-2 or TRBV6-3 and TRBJ1-2; D remains ambiguous. This CDR3 comprises 15 residues. V was shortened by 5 bases and J by 4 bases, with 17 bases between the two germline ends. The germline V gene has CDR1 MNHEY and CDR2 SVGEGT. The CDR3 nucleotides are TGTGCCAGCAGTCTCATAGGGCGGCTGGGCTATGGCTACACCTTC. As protein: CASSLIGRLGYGYTF.

The chain employs TRBV20-1 and TRBJ2-7, with unresolved D. Trimming pared 6 bases from V and 4 bases from J, leaving 19 bases between. The germline V gene has CDR1 DFQATT and CDR2 SNEGSKA (reference sequence). This CDR3 spans 14 amino acids. CDR3 in DNA: TGCAGTGCACCTGACTCCCACTACACTTACGAGCAGTACTTC. This sequence encodes CSAPDSHYTYEQYF.

V gene TRBV20-1 combines with J gene TRBJ2-4, with D perhaps assigned TRBD1 or TRBD2 (5 bases each). V was shortened by 4 bases and J by 5 bases, with 18 bases between the two germline ends. This CDR3 comprises 15 residues. Germline CDR1 and CDR2: DFQATT and SNEGSKA (reference sequence). Written as DNA, the CDR3 is TGCAGTGCTACTGACGGGACCCTTACCCAAAACATTCAGTACTTC. It specifies CSATDGTLTQNIQYF.

This clonotype appeared a few times. The V call is TRBV5-1, the J call TRBJ2-1; TRBD2 matches at 7 bases. Looked up from germline, CDR1 is SGHRS and CDR2 is YFSETQ. Trimming removed 4 bases from V and 4 bases from J; junction bases left unmatched: 8. The CDR3 runs 15 residues. The CDR3 sequence is CASSPASGLYNEQFF. The CDR3 DNA sequence: TGCGCCAGCAGCCCCGCTAGCGGACTATACAATGAGCAGTTCTTC.

In this sample, this clonotype turned up many times. The chain employs TRBV11-2 and TRBJ2-3; 9 bases are a match to TRBD2. This CDR3 region has 15 residues. The V gene end was trimmed by 3 bases and the J gene end by 5 bases; junction bases not matched to a gene: 6. Germline assignment: CDR1 SGHAT and CDR2 FQNNGV. The CDR3 is CASSFGSGGGDTQYF. CDR3 DNA sequence: TGTGCCAGCAGCTTCGGTAGCGGGGGCGGAGATACGCAGTATTTT.

Many counts were recorded for this clonotype. The rearrangement uses TRBV2 and TRBJ2-3; D unresolved. Germline V gene lookup returns CDR1 SNHLY and CDR2 FYNNEI. CDR3 length: 12 residues. The V gene lost 7 bases and the J gene lost 4 bases, with 9 bases spanning the gap. CDR3 region: CASTGRADTQYF. The CDR3 DNA follows: TGTGCCAGCACAGGTCGAGCAGATACGCAGTATTTT.

This clonotype was counted ten times or more. This chain connects TRBV28 to TRBJ2-3; 10 bases fit TRBD1. Per germline, CDR1 MDHEN and CDR2 SYDVKM. CDR3 length: 15 amino acids. V dropped 6 bases and J dropped 2; count of bases not matched to a gene: 5. CDR3 nucleotides: TGTGCCAGCAGAAAGGGACAGGGGACCACAGATACGCAGTATTTT. Its translation is CASRKGQGTTDTQYF.

CDR3: CASSFGTEAFF. DNA of the CDR3: TGTGCCAGCAGTTTTGGCACTGAAGCTTTCTTT. The chain employs TRBV12-3 or TRBV12-4 and TRBJ1-1; D uncertain. Trimming took off 3 bases at V and 4 bases at J, with 3 bases between the two ends. CDR3 length: 11 amino acids.

This clonotype was detected only a few times. The chain employs TRBV20-1 and TRBJ2-3; 16 nucleotides agree with TRBD2. This CDR3 has 18 amino acids. Germline V gene data show CDR1 as DFQATT and CDR2 as SNEGSKA (reference sequence). J gave up 4 bases and V 3 bases, and 10 bases lay outside the gene matches. Here the CDR3 DNA reads TGCAGTGCTAGGGGACTAGCGGGAGGGCCCGTTATCCCAGATACGCAGTATTTT. Translation gives CSARGLAGGPVIPDTQYF.

The chain uses TRBV4-2 and TRBJ2-7, with a possible D match to TRBD1 (6 bases). The CDR3 is 14 residues long. Germline CDR1 reads LGHNA; CDR2 reads YNFKEQ. Trimming removed 3 bases at V and 3 bases at J, with 12 bases between. CDR3 DNA sequence: TGTGCCAGCAGCCAGGCTAGCAGGGGCTACGAGCAGTACTTC. Encoded protein: CASSQASRGYEQYF.

At least ten counts were recorded for this clonotype. V usage is TRBV7-2 and J usage is TRBJ2-1, with 10 bases matching TRBD2. Germline CDR1 and CDR2: SGHTA and FQGNSA. The CDR3 has 15 residues. Unmatched junction bases numbered 6, after V lost 2 bases and J lost 8 bases. The CDR3 region has the DNA TGTGCCAGCAGCTTAACTAGCGGGGATAGGGATGAGCAGTTCTTC. This translates into CASSLTSGDRDEQFF.

This clonotype was detected a few times. The chain has TRBV7-2 and TRBJ2-3; D unresolved. The ends were cut back, 6 bases at V and 4 bases at J, with 11 bases in the middle. The V gene's germline CDR1 is SGHTA and CDR2 FQGNSA. CDR3 length: 13 residues. CDR3 DNA: TGTGCCAGCAGTTTCGTACTCGCAGATACGCAGTATTTT. Translated, it gives CASSFVLADTQYF. The whole variable domain, remainder taken from reference TRBV7-2 and TRBJ2-3, is GAGVSQSPSNKVTEKGKDVELRCDPISGHTALYWYRQSLGQGLEFLIYFQGNSAPDKSGLPSDRFSAERTGGSVSTLTIQRTQQEDSAVYLCASSFVLADTQYFGPGTRLTVL.

The sample holds many counts of this clonotype. J is TRBJ1-1 and V is TRBV5-4; D perhaps matches TRBD1 (6 bases). Germline lookup yields CDR1 SGHNT and CDR2 YYREEE (reference sequence). This CDR3 is built from 13 residues. V was clipped by 4 bases and J by 4 bases, with 11 bases between them. CDR3 sequence (DNA): TGTGCCAGCAGCCCCGGAGGGGGCACTGAAGCTTTCTTT. This gives the protein CASSPGGGTEAFF.

This clonotype was seen more than once but under ten times. The rearrangement uses TRBV20-1 and TRBJ2-1; D may be TRBD1 (6 bases). The V gene's germline CDR1 is DFQATT and CDR2 SNEGSKA (reference sequence). Deletions cut 6 bases from V and 4 bases from J, with 13 bases between. This CDR3 spans 13 amino acids. CDR3 sequence (DNA): TGCAGTGCGCTAAGGACAGAATACAATGAGCAGTTCTTC. Residues: CSALRTEYNEQFF.